This T cell receptor (beta chain) came from a study of OX40 agonist ivuxolimab in advanced cancers. Looking at the study overall: Ivuxolimab, which targeted the costimulatory receptor OX40 (CD134), was an agonistic, fully human IgG2 monoclonal antibody. Intravenous ivuxolimab was administered to patients every 2 weeks at six dose levels: 0.01, 0.1, 0.3, 1.5, 3 and 10 mg/kg. Of the roughly 51 dose-escalation patients, hepatocellular carcinoma was present in some 19, melanoma in roughly 15, renal cell carcinoma in 9 and head and neck cancer in 9. A male proportion of 75% to 85% and a mean age of roughly 55 years, ranging from about 23 to 90, were recorded for the dose-escalation cohort. Prior anti-PD-1, anti-PD-L1 or anti-CTLA-4 therapy was permitted, and approximately 39% of dose-escalation patients had received checkpoint inhibitors. Partial responses occurred in three dose-escalation patients: two with cutaneous melanoma and one with hepatocellular carcinoma. Peripheral TCRbeta sequencing aimed to test whether ivuxolimab altered TCR sequence diversity and caused clonal T-cell expansion. The paper describes the monotherapy dose-escalation part (N ≈ 51 patients) of the phase I trial of ivuxolimab. The research as a whole found: Partial responders in the 0.1-3.0 mg/kg groups had among the lowest normalized peripheral clonal expansion, especially among CD8+ T cells. After ivuxolimab, more expanded clones were found on average in CD8+ T cells than in CD4+ T cells. At doses of 0.1 to 3.0 mg/kg, clonal expansion of both CD4+ and CD8+ T cells in blood was seen between baseline and week 6. Antigen specificity was not determined for the clonally expanded peripheral T cells. Low levels of normalized T-cell clonal expansion were also seen in some patients who did not respond.

To sequence the TCRbeta CDR3 region, genomic DNA was isolated from the sorted cells. TCRbeta CDR3 regions were sequenced using the immunoSEQ Assay. TCRdb retrieved this table from immuneACCESS and kept in-frame rearrangements only. Not all clones are present; in checked studies, unresolved V genes account for under half, and no reason is known for the remainder. The sample contains around 94,000 clones, about 92% of them found a single time. The ten largest clones take up 3% to 3.5% of the sample. The CDR3 sequence holds 13 residues, the cysteine and phenylalanine included. Only the CDR3 part of the read is kept: 39 bases, read in frame from the first base. Taken from the germline V gene, the CDR1 and CDR2 loops are ENHRY and SYGVKD. Ends trimmed: V by 7 bases, J by 3 bases; bases unmatched to a gene: 2. The trial excluded patients who had a history of autoimmune disease or who were on systemic immunosuppression. Peripheral blood for TCR sequencing was collected from all dose cohorts at baseline, on cycle 4 day 1, and on cycle 7 day 1. Samples were obtained from an open-label, multicenter, first-in-human phase I dose-escalation trial of ivuxolimab. The trial enrolled adults with locally advanced or metastatic head and neck squamous cell, hepatocellular, melanoma or renal cell carcinoma. CD4+ and CD8+ T cells were sorted separately from peripheral blood before TCR sequencing.

About this clone itself: The clone's antigen remains unknown. One base away there is no much larger clone; base qualities are not given.

In this chain, TRBV10-3 is recombined with TRBJ2-1, and 8 bases in between align with TRBD2. The source is an adult with an advanced solid tumor such as melanoma, head and neck, liver or kidney cancer. Sample: CD4+ or CD8+ T cells sorted from blood, taken in a trial of the OX40 agonist ivuxolimab. CDR3 reads: CAIKLADYNEQFF. The base sequence is TGTGCCATCAAACTAGCGGACTACAATGAGCAGTTCTTC.